This T cell receptor (beta chain) was identified in a study of CD8 T cells in ankylosing spondylitis. Study results and limitations: A number of the motif variants had already been described in reactive arthritis synovial fluid and blood. Made up of eight highly homologous variants, a TCR beta motif appeared characteristic of ankylosing spondylitis blood. Clones that were linked to disease were CD8+ and were relatively rare in peripheral blood.

A remark on this clonotype: Its antigen is not known.

CDR3 size: 13 residues. Trimming removed 6 bases at V and 9 bases at J, with 21 bases between. CDR1 is DFQATT and CDR2 is SNEGSKA in the germline V gene (reference sequence). Quantitative barcoded 5'-RACE was used to prepare TCR beta libraries. MiXCR, applied by TCRdb to the 5' RACE reads, yields one record per CDR3 protein. The sample consists of about 450,000 distinct CDR3 sequences, about 24% of them appearing once. The sample consisted of blood, either unsorted or a sorted T cell fraction (not recorded which). The rearrangement joins TRBV20-1 to TRBJ2-7; a possible D gene is TRBD1 (6 bases). The TCR originated in a male donor with ankylosing spondylitis. This chain's CDR3 is CSAKEGVLGVQYF. The CDR3 DNA reads as TGCAGTGCCAAAGAGGGGGTATTGGGCGTGCAGTACTTC.